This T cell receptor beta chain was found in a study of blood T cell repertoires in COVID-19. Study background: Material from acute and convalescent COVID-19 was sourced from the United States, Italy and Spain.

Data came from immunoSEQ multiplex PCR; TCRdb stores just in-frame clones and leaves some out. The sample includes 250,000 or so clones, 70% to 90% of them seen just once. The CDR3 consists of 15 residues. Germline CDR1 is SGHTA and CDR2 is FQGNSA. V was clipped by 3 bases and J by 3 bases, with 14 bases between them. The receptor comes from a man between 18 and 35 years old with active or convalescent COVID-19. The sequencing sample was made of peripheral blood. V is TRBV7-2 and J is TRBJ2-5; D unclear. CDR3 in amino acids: CASSFQSAIKETQYF. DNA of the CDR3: TGTGCCAGCAGCTTCCAATCCGCTATAAAAGAGACCCAGTACTTC.